These 4 T cell receptor beta chains came from one sample sequenced in a study of HIV-infected patients and healthy controls. Alpha and beta constant-region primers primed reverse transcription of 400 to 650 ng RNA. Using multiplexing indices, alpha and beta chain libraries were generated apart by chain-specific third strand synthesis. MiXCR, run by TCRdb on the 5' RACE reads, gives a single entry per CDR3 protein. Counted here are 10,000 to 11,000 distinct CDR3 sequences, around 6% occurring once; the ten biggest clones make up under 30%. Antiretroviral therapy had run roughly three months, about 14 weeks, before follow-up blood collection. Whole blood was used without fractionation, so all unsorted peripheral T cells were included. Sequencing was performed on blood, taken during antiretroviral therapy. The receptors derive from an adult with HIV infection. The donor label of this sample is uncertain.

The table lists this clonotype with many counts. The chain employs TRBV29-1 and TRBJ1-4; 7 bases agree with TRBD1. This CDR3 contains 13 residues. Trimming cost V 4 bases and J 8 bases; bases outside gene matches: 7. Germline assignment: CDR1 SQVTM and CDR2 ANQGSEA. CDR3 sequence reads: CSVAGTAVEKLFF. CDR3 coding DNA: TGCAGCGTTGCTGGGACAGCGGTAGAAAAACTGTTTTTT.

In this sample, this clonotype turned up many times. The rearrangement uses TRBV5-1 and TRBJ2-5; TRBD1 aligns across 7 bases. The CDR3 covers 17 residues. Germline values: CDR1 SGHRS, CDR2 YFSETQ. Trimming took 4 bases from V and 5 from J; bases not matched to a gene: 17. The CDR3 sequence: CASSHSGPGTEGETQYF. CDR3 sequence (DNA): TGCGCCAGCAGCCACTCGGGTCCCGGGACAGAAGGGGAGACCCAGTACTTC.

This clonotype was detected ten times or more. The chain couples TRBV2 to TRBJ2-7; 8 nucleotides align to TRBD2. Germline loops: CDR1 SNHLY, CDR2 FYNNEI. V was clipped by 7 bases and J by 5 bases; unmatched bases: 13. The CDR3 loop spans 15 amino acids. The DNA for the CDR3 is TGTGCCAGCACAGGCTCGGGGGGGGCTGTCCACGAGCAGTACTTC. This gives the protein CASTGSGGAVHEQYF. The variable domain in full, completed from reference TRBV2 and TRBJ2-7, reads EPEVTQTPSHQVTQMGQEVILRCVPISNHLYFYWYRQILGQKVEFLVSFYNNEISEKSEIFDDQFSVERPDGSNFTLKIRSTKLEDSAMYFCASTGSGGAVHEQYFGPGTRLTVT.

This clonotype was detected many times. V gene TRBV27 combines with J gene TRBJ2-1; 8 nucleotides align to TRBD2. V shed 3 bases, J shed 4 bases, and the junction held 5 bases outside the gene matches. From germline, CDR1 is MNHEY and CDR2 SMNVEV (reference sequence). CDR3 length equals 15 residues. CDR3 amino acids: CASSLEREYYNEQFF. The CDR3 bases are TGTGCCAGCAGTTTGGAGCGGGAGTATTACAATGAGCAGTTCTTC.